This T cell receptor beta chain was obtained from a study of OX40 agonist ivuxolimab in advanced cancers. The CDR3 spans 11 residues. V lost 2 bases and J 5 bases, leaving 3 bases between the germline ends. CDR1 and CDR2 from the germline V gene are SEHNR and FQNEAQ (reference sequence). Sequenced by immunoSEQ multiplex PCR; TCRdb stores in-frame clones only, minus some. The sample has 65,000 to 80,000 clones, 84% seen once. The chain recombines TRBV7-9 with TRBJ1-1, with D unclear. This TCR was recovered from an adult with an advanced solid tumor such as melanoma, head and neck, liver or kidney cancer. The material sequenced was CD4+ or CD8+ T cells sorted from blood, taken in a trial of the OX40 agonist ivuxolimab. CDR3 region: CASSLRTEAFF. The CDR3 DNA is TGTGCCAGCAGCTTACGGACTGAAGCTTTCTTT.